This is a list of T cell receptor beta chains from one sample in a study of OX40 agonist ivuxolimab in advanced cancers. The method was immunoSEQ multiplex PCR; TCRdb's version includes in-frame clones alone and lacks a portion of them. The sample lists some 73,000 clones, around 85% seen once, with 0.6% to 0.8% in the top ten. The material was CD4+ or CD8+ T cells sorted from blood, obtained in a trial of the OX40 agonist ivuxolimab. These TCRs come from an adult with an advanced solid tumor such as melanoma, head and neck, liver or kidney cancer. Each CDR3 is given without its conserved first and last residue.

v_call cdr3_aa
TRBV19 ASSSADYRNTQY
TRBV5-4 ASSLVGGHTDGELF
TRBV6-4 ASSEDRGSTDTQY
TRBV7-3 ASSLSGFTGANVLT
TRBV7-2 ASSFGTGVYEQY
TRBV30 AWAVQIQETQY
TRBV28 ASSLISGGQETQY
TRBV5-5 ASSSPGQDVRGYT
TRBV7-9 ASSSSNRVAEKLF
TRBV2 ASSPLGPQETQY
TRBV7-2 ASSLDQGFSGELF
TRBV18 ASSPPGLLNTEAF
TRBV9 ASSVAYGGGGYT
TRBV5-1 ASSLQGVETQY
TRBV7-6 ASSPYGYEPQH
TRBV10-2 ASRRQSSYEQY
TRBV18 ASSPGKNNEQF
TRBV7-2 ASSLLASGRVEQF
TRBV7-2 ASSLVGDYEQY
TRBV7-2 ASSLTGSTEAF
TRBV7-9 ASSLYGDLEQY
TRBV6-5 ASSYELGDTEAF
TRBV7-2 ASSSQVGATEAF
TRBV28 ASSIQTEPSYEQY
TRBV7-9 ASSLGTSGIQETQY
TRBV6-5 ASSYERQGRPETQY
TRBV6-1 ASSEAGGMYNEQF
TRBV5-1 ASSLEWTGYNEQF
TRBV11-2 ASSDPTGGYEKLF
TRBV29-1 SVASRGQPQH
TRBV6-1 ASSETNRAEAF
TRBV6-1 ASRETTSGGTSYEQY
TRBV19 ASSPGGSWYEQY
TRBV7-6 ASSLAGGSTDTQY
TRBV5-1 ASSLAAGTEAF
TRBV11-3 ASSFRGGYEQY
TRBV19 ASSISLAGLYNEQF
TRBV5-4 ASSSLAESTDTQY
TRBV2 ASTPRNRANYGYT
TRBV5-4 ASSTTSGILHEQF
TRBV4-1 ASSQGNSGAQETQY
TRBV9 ASSVGLGVPDTEAF
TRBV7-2 ASSRGSNTGELF
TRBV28 ASSLKGTGANVLT
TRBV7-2 ASSLTGTAHYEQY
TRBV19 ASSILVRDYGYT
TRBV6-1 ASMTRINEKLF
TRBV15 ATSRDWGGYEQY